This T cell receptor (beta chain) was recovered during a study of human T cells and chemical hapten exposure. Study context: Patch tests of 0.01% DPC on the upper back were read at 6 days.

Time point meaning: patch test 1, 2 weeks after DPC sensitization. Treatment defined: therapeutic diphenylcyclopropenone sensitization with weekly scalp DPC. MiXCR, run by TCRdb on the RACE reads, gives a single entry per CDR3 protein. The sample has around 300,000 distinct CDR3 sequences, around 7% seen once; the top ten hold approximately 8.9%. The material was whole blood, obtained in connection with sensitization to the hapten diphenylcyclopropenone (DPC). The source is a woman between 18 and 29 years old with alopecia areata. Some clones in this sample may be carry-over from other donors' samples.

CDR3 in DNA: TGTGCCAGCAGTTACTCGGCAGGGTCCTTCTCCACAGATACGCAGTATTTT. Translating gives CASSYSAGSFSTDTQYF. The rearrangement uses TRBV6-5 and TRBJ2-3; D possibly corresponds to TRBD1 (5 bases). V gave up 0 bases and J gave up 2 bases, with 15 bases separating them. The CDR3 runs 17 residues. Germline V gives CDR1 MNHEY, CDR2 SVGAGI.